This record covers a single T cell receptor beta chain. The source of the sample is a study of blood T cell repertoires in COVID-19. Study details: In each case, the material was cDNA or gDNA derived from T cells, B-cell-depleted T cells, or PBMCs.

The CDR3 contains 15 residues. The V and J ends lost 7 bases and 6 bases respectively, with 20 bases between them. Germline CDR1 reads SGHTA; CDR2 reads FQGNSA. Original processing methods: The assay estimated nucleated cells by amplifying reference gene primers. Profiled with immunoSEQ multiplex PCR; TCRdb holds only in-frame clones, not every one. V, J and clone size are those of that table, while D and trimming were read from the DNA. Among fewer than 250,000 clones, over 80% were seen once, and the ten largest hold 6.8%. Grouping used clinical history reported by participants in a survey and questionnaire. Symptom resolution, clearance, or two negative PCRs marked donors in Cohort 3 as recovered.

The origin of this receptor is a woman aged 35 to 49 who had recovered from COVID-19. Specimen: PBMCs or T cells enriched from blood (not recorded which). J is TRBJ2-3 and V is TRBV7-2; TRBD2 is a possible D gene (5 bases). In nucleotides, the CDR3 is TGTGCCAGCATCCTTACTGGGTCGCGGGCGGATACGCAGTATTTT. Its protein is CASILTGSRADTQYF.